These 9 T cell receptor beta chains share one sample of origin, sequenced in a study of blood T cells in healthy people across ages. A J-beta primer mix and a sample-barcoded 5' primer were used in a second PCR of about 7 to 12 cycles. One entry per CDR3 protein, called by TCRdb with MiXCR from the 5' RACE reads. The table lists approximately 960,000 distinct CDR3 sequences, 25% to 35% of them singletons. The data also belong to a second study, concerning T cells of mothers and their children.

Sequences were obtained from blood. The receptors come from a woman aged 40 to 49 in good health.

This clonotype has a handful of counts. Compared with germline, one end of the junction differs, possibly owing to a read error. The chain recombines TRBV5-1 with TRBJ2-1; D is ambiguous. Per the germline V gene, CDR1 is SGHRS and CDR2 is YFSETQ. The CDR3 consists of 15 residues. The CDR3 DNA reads TGCGCCTGCAGCTCGGAGACCTTTTCCTACAATGAGCAGTTCTTC. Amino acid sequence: CACSSETFSYNEQFF.

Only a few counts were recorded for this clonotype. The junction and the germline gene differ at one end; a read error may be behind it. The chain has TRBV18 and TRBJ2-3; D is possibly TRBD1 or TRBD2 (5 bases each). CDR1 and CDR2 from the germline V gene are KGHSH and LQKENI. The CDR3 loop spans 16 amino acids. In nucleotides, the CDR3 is TGTGCCAGCTCACCACGGGCCTTACTAGACACAGGTACGCAGTATTTT. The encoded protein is CASSPRALLDTGTQYF.

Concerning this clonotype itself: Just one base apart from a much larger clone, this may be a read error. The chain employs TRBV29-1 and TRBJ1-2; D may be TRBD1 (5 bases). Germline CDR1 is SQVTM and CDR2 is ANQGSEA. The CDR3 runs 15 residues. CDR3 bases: TGCAGCGTTGAAGACGGGACGCCAGCTAACTATGGCCACACCTTC. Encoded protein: CSVEDGTPANYGHTF.

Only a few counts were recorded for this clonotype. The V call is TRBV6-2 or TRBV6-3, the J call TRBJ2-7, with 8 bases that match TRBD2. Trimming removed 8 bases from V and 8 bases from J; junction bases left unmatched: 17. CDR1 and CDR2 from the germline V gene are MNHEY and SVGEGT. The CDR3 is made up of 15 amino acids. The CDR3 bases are TGTGCCAGCCCCCTACACGGGACTAGACTTACGAAGCAGTACTTC. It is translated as CASPLHGTRLTKQYF.

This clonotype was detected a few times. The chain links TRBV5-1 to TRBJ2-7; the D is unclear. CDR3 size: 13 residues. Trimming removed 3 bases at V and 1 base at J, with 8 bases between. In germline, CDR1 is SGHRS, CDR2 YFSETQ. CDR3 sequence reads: CASSSARSYEQYF. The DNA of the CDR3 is TGCGCCAGCAGCTCGGCAAGGTCCTACGAGCAGTACTTC.

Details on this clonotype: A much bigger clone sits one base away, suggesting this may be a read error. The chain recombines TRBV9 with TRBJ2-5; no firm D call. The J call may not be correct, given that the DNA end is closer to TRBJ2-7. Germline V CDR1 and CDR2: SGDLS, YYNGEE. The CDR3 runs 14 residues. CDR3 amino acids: CVSSVGRPPYEQYF. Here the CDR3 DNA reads TGTGTCAGCAGCGTAGGCAGGCCACCCTACGAGCAGTACTTC.

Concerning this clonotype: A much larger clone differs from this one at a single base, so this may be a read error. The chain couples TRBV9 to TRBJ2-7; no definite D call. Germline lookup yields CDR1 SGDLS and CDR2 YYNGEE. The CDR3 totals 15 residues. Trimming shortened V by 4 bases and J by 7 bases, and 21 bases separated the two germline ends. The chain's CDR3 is CASSFSVGLYNEQYF. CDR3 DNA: TGTGCCAGCAGCTTCTCCGTAGGGTTATACAATGAGCAGTACTTC.

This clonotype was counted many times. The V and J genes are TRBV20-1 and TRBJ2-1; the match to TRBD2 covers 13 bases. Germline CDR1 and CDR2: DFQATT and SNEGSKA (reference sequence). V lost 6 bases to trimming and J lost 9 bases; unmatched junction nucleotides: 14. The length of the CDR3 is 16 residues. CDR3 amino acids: CSASGTSGAKSAEQFF. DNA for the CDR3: TGCAGTGCCTCCGGGACTAGCGGGGCAAAGAGTGCTGAGCAGTTCTTC.

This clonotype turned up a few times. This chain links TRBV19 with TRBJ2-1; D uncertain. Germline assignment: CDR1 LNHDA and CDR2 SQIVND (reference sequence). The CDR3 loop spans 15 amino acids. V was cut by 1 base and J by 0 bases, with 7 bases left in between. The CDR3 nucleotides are TGTGCCAGTAGTATAGGACGGACCTCCTACAATGAGCAGTTCTTC. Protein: CASSIGRTSYNEQFF.